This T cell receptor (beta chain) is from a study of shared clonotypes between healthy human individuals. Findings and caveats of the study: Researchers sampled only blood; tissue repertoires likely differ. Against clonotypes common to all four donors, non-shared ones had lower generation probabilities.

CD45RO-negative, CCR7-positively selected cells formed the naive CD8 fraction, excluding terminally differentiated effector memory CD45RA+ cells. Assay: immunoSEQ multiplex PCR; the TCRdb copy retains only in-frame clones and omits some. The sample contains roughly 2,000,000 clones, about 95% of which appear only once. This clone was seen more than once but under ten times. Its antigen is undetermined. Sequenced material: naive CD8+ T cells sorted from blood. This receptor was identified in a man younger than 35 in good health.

CDR3 residues: CAIGPGEGNYGYTF. CDR3 coding DNA: TGTGCCATCGGACCTGGGGAAGGCAACTATGGCTACACCTTC. The genes are TRBV19 and TRBJ1-2; D remains unclear. The CDR3 totals 14 residues. Germline V gives CDR1 LNHDA, CDR2 SQIVND (reference sequence). V dropped 10 bases and J dropped 2 bases, with 17 bases sitting between them.